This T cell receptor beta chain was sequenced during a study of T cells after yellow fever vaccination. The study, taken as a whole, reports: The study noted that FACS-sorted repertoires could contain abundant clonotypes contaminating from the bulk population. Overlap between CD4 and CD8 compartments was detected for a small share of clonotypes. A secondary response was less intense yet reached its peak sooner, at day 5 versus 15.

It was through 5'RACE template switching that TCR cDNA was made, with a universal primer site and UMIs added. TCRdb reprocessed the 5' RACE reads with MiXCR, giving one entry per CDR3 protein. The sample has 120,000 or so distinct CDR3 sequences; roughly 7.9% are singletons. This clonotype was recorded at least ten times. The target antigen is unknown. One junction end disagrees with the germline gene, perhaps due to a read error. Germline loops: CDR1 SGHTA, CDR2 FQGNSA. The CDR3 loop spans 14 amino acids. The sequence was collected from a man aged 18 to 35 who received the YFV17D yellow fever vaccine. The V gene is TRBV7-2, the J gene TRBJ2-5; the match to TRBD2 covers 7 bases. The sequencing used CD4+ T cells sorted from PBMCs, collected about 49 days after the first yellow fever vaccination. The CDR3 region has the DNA TGTGCCAGCAGCCTAGCGGCAATCCAGGAGACCCAGTACTTC. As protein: CASSLAAIQETQYF.